Below, one T cell receptor (beta chain) is given with its context. As yet, its antigen is unknown. This sample stems from a study of blood T cells in healthy people across ages. A second about 7 to 12 cycle PCR used barcoded and J-beta primers. A single record per CDR3 protein comes from TCRdb applying MiXCR to the 5' RACE reads. This table holds approximately 760,000 distinct CDR3 sequences, roughly 25% found once. Germline values: CDR1 MDHEN, CDR2 SYDVKM. This CDR3 spans 20 amino acids. Trimming removed 7 bases at V and 4 bases at J, with 33 bases between. Findings of the study overall: It was held that the diversity estimates obtained from one million T cells were underestimates. The recorded TCR beta diversity per million T cells decreased in a roughly linear manner with age.

These data were also reused for a study on T cells of mothers and their children. This second study says: Extracted RNA, in its entirety, went into cDNA synthesis at about 1.5 ug per 15 ul. A slight, non-significant increase in overlap was found for related mother-child pairs relative to unrelated pairs.

The chain combines TRBV28 with TRBJ2-3; possible D gene TRBD1, 6 bases. The origin of this receptor is a boy younger than 18 in good health. The sample was blood. The CDR3 DNA reads as TGTGCCAGCATTGACCGAGGTTCAGGGGTCGCAAGGTGGGGTGCAGATACGCAGTATTTT. Its protein is CASIDRGSGVARWGADTQYF.